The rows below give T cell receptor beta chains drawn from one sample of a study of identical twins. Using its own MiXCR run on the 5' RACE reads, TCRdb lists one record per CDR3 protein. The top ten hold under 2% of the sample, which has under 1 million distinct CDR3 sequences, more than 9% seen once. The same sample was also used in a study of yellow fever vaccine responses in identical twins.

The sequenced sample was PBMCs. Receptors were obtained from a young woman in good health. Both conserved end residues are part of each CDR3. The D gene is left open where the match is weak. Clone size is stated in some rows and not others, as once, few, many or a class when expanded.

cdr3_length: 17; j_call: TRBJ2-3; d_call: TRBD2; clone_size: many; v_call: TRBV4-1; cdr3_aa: CASSQGRSGRATDTQYF; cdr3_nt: TGCGCCAGCAGCCAGGGGCGTAGCGGGAGGGCCACAGATACGCAGTATTTT
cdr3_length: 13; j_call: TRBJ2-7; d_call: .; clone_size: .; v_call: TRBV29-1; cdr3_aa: CSVEAPKTYEQYF; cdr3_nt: TGCAGCGTTGAAGCGCCCAAGACCTACGAGCAGTACTTC
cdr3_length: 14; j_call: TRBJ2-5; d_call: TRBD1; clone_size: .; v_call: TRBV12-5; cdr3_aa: CASGLNDREETQYF; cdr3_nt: TGTGCTAGTGGTTTGAATGACAGGGAAGAGACCCAGTACTTC
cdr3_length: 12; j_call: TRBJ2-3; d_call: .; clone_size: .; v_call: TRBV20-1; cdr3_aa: CSARDRGTIGYF; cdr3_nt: TGCAGTGCTAGAGATCGGGGCACCATCGGGTATTTT
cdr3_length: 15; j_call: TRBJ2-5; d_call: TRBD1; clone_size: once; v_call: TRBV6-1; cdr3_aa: CASSDRTGGSETQYF; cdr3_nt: TGTGCCAGCAGTGATAGGACAGGGGGCTCGGAGACCCAGTACTTC
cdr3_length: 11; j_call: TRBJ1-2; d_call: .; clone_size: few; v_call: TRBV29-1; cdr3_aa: CSVGQNYGYTF; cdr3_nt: TGCAGCGTTGGACAGAACTATGGCTACACCTTC
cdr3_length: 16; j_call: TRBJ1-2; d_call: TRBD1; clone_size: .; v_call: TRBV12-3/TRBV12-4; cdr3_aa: CASSRGDRALQSGYTF; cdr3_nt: TGTGCCAGCAGTCGCGGCGACAGGGCCCTACAATCGGGCTACACCTTC
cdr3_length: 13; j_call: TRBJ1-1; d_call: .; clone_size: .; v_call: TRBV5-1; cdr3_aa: CASITTMDTEAFF; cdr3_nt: TGCGCCAGCATTACTACTATGGACACTGAAGCTTTCTTT
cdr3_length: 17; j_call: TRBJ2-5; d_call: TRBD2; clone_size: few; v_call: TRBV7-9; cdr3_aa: CASSLTLAGGLRETQYF; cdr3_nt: TGTGCCAGCAGCTTAACTCTAGCGGGGGGGCTAAGGGAGACCCAGTACTTC
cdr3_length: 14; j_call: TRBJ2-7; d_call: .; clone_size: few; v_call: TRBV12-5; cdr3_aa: CASVLDHRVHEQHF; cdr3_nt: TGTGCTAGTGTCCTCGATCACAGGGTCCACGAGCAGCACTTC
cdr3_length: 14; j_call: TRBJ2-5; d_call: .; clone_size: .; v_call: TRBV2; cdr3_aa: CASSESTVQETQYF; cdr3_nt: TGTGCCAGCAGTGAATCGACAGTCCAAGAGACCCAGTACTTC
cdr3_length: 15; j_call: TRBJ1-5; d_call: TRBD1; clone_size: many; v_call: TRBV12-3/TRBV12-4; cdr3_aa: CASRDRDYSNQPQHF; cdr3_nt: TGTGCCAGCAGGGACAGGGACTATAGCAATCAGCCCCAGCATTTT
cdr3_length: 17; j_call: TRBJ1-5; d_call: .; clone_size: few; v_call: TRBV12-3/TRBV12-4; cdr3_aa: CASSLRDKISEAGPQHF; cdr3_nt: TGTGCCAGCAGTTTAAGGGATAAAATATCAGAGGCAGGGCCCCAGCATTTT
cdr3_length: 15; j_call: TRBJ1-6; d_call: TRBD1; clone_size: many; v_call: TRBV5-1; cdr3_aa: CASSLVGGRDSPLHF; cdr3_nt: TGCGCCAGCAGCTTGGTAGGGGGCAGAGATTCACCCCTCCACTTT